This T cell receptor beta chain was captured by sequencing in a study of T-cell reconstitution after alpha-beta-depleted transplantation in children. Unique molecular identifiers were incorporated when the TCRbeta library was constructed. TCRdb independently ran MiXCR on the PCR reads; one entry per CDR3 protein. The data contain about 610,000 distinct CDR3 sequences, about 10% of them singletons. This clonotype was seen only a few times. Trimming took off 0 bases at V and 1 base at J, with 10 bases between the two ends. The CDR3 extends over 15 amino acids. CDR1 SGHRS and CDR2 YFSETQ come from the germline V gene.

The receptor was isolated from a human donor who donated a stem cell graft to a child with acute myeloid leukemia. Sequencing used PBMCs from the stem cell graft donor, obtained from the stem cell graft. The rearrangement uses TRBV5-1 and TRBJ1-1; the D is unclear. CDR3 region: CASSLAPMPNTEAFF. The CDR3 bases are TGCGCCAGCAGCTTGGCCCCGATGCCGAACACTGAAGCTTTCTTT. Based on the CDR3 plus reference TRBV5-1 and TRBJ1-1, the full variable domain is KAGVTQTPRYLIKTRGQQVTLSCSPISGHRSVSWYQQTPGQGLQFLFEYFSETQRNKGNFPGRFSGRQFSNSRSEMNVSTLELGDSALYLCASSLAPMPNTEAFFGQGTRLTVV.